This is a list of T cell receptor beta chains from one sample in a study of blood T cell repertoires in COVID-19. The assay was immunoSEQ multiplex PCR, and TCRdb's table has in-frame clones only and misses some. The sample has just under 95,000 clones, around 80% seen once. The sequenced material came from peripheral blood. These receptors all come from a man in his fifties who had recovered from COVID-19. Both conserved end residues are part of each CDR3. The order of the fields is D gene, V gene, clone size, J gene, CDR3 protein, CDR3 DNA. The D gene is left open where the match is weak. Size is stated for part of the rows, as once, few or many counts, or as a class when the clone is expanded.

D: NA; V: TRBV18; size: NA; J: TRBJ2-5; CDR3: CASSRERETQYF; DNA: TGTGCCAGCTCGAGAGAGCGGGAGACCCAGTACTTC
D: TRBD2; V: TRBV5-4; size: few; J: TRBJ2-1; CDR3: CASSAGERGSTNNEQFF; DNA: TGTGCCAGCAGCGCCGGGGAGCGGGGGTCAACAAACAATGAGCAGTTCTTC
D: NA; V: TRBV11-1; size: NA; J: TRBJ2-7; CDR3: CASSLFAGSYEQYF; DNA: TGTGCCAGCAGCTTATTCGCAGGTTCATACGAGCAGTACTTC
D: TRBD1; V: TRBV7-2; size: once; J: TRBJ2-7; CDR3: CASSLGPGQGEQYF; DNA: TGTGCCAGCAGCTTGGGTCCGGGACAGGGGGAGCAGTACTTC
D: TRBD1; V: TRBV6-5; size: many; J: TRBJ2-3; CDR3: CASSVQGSTQYF; DNA: TGTGCCAGCTCGGTACAGGGGAGTACGCAGTATTTT
D: NA; V: TRBV7-9; size: NA; J: TRBJ1-3; CDR3: CASSLGFGAPGNTIYF; DNA: TGTGCCAGCAGCTTGGGTTTTGGGGCCCCCGGAAACACCATATATTTT
D: TRBD1; V: TRBV7-9; size: once; J: TRBJ2-3; CDR3: CASSWGQGNQDTQYF; DNA: TGTGCCAGCAGCTGGGGACAGGGGAACCAAGATACGCAGTATTTT
D: NA; V: TRBV25-1; size: NA; J: TRBJ2-2; CDR3: CASHPSSGGPNGELFF; DNA: TGTGCCAGCCACCCCAGCTCCGGAGGGCCGAACGGGGAGCTGTTTTTT
D: NA; V: TRBV4-2; size: NA; J: TRBJ2-1; CDR3: CASSQEQMSSYNEQFF; DNA: TGTGCCAGCAGCCAAGAACAGATGAGCTCCTACAATGAGCAGTTCTTC
D: TRBD2; V: TRBV9; size: few; J: TRBJ2-7; CDR3: CASSAGLAGGLYEQYF; DNA: TGTGCCAGCAGTGCTGGACTAGCGGGGGGCTTATACGAGCAGTACTTC
D: TRBD1; V: TRBV30; size: once; J: TRBJ1-2; CDR3: CAWSVLRTGVYGYTF; DNA: TGTGCCTGGAGTGTACTCCGGACAGGGGTGTATGGCTACACCTTC
D: TRBD1; V: TRBV4-1; size: NA; J: TRBJ2-1; CDR3: CASSLDRGSSYNEQFF; DNA: TGCGCCAGCAGCCTCGACAGGGGATCATCCTACAATGAGCAGTTCTTC
D: NA; V: TRBV3-1/TRBV3-2; size: once; J: TRBJ1-1; CDR3: CASSHWQMNTEAFF; DNA: TGTGCCAGCAGCCATTGGCAGATGAACACTGAAGCTTTCTTT
D: NA; V: TRBV7-9; size: NA; J: TRBJ2-2; CDR3: CASSLQLGITNTGELFF; DNA: TGTGCCAGCAGCCTTCAACTAGGAATAACGAACACCGGGGAGCTGTTTTTT
D: NA; V: TRBV7-2; size: NA; J: TRBJ2-7; CDR3: CASTLGHGFSYEQYF; DNA: TGTGCCAGCACCCTAGGTCATGGATTCTCCTACGAGCAGTACTTC
D: NA; V: TRBV7-3; size: NA; J: TRBJ2-1; CDR3: CASSLIISPYNEQFF; DNA: TGTGCCAGCAGCTTAATAATTAGTCCCTACAATGAGCAGTTCTTC
D: TRBD2; V: TRBV5-1; size: few; J: TRBJ2-7; CDR3: CASSLGTSGIDEQYF; DNA: TGCGCCAGCAGCCTGGGGACTAGCGGGATTGACGAGCAGTACTTC
D: NA; V: TRBV7-9; size: NA; J: TRBJ1-5; CDR3: CASSPGGADQPQHF; DNA: TGTGCCAGCAGCCCCGGGGGGGCGGATCAGCCCCAGCATTTT
D: NA; V: TRBV5-1; size: NA; J: TRBJ1-1; CDR3: CASSISGRNTEAFF; DNA: TGCGCCAGCAGCATATCCGGGAGAAACACTGAAGCTTTCTTT
D: TRBD1; V: TRBV6-5; size: few; J: TRBJ2-1; CDR3: CASRVDRGPYNEQFF; DNA: TGTGCCAGCAGAGTGGACAGGGGGCCCTACAATGAGCAGTTCTTC
D: TRBD1; V: TRBV9; size: once; J: TRBJ2-2; CDR3: CASSPGTVSTGELFF; DNA: TGTGCCAGCAGCCCGGGGACAGTTTCCACCGGAGAGCTGTTTTTT
D: TRBD1; V: TRBV5-6; size: NA; J: TRBJ1-6; CDR3: CASSFWQGASPLHF; DNA: TGTGCCAGCAGCTTTTGGCAGGGGGCCTCACCCCTCCACTTT
D: NA; V: TRBV4-2; size: NA; J: TRBJ2-7; CDR3: CASSQTVGLYEQYF; DNA: TGTGCCAGCAGCCAGACCGTTGGACTTTACGAGCAGTACTTC
D: NA; V: TRBV19; size: NA; J: TRBJ1-5; CDR3: CASTPLSGQGNQPQHF; DNA: TGTGCCAGTACCCCTCTGTCGGGACAAGGGAATCAGCCCCAGCATTTT
D: NA; V: TRBV23-1; size: NA; J: TRBJ1-3; CDR3: CASSQSIRGSGNTIYF; DNA: TGCGCCAGCAGTCAATCAATAAGGGGTTCGGGAAACACCATATATTTT
D: NA; V: TRBV11-3; size: NA; J: TRBJ1-1; CDR3: CASSLDSHTEAFF; DNA: TGTGCCAGCAGCTTAGATAGCCACACTGAAGCTTTCTTT
D: NA; V: TRBV19; size: NA; J: TRBJ1-2; CDR3: CASNSFNQGINYGYTF; DNA: TGTGCCAGTAATTCCTTCAATCAGGGTATCAACTATGGCTACACCTTC
D: NA; V: TRBV19; size: NA; J: TRBJ1-4; CDR3: CASSMRSDVNEKLFF; DNA: TGTGCCAGTAGTATGAGGAGCGATGTTAATGAAAAACTGTTTTTT
D: NA; V: TRBV6-6; size: NA; J: TRBJ1-2; CDR3: CASSPTGNGYTF; DNA: TGTGCCAGCAGTCCTACAGGGAACGGCTACACCTTC
D: TRBD1; V: TRBV4-2; size: NA; J: TRBJ2-1; CDR3: CASSQVTGQGLNEQFF; DNA: TGTGCCAGCAGCCAAGTAACAGGACAGGGTCTCAATGAGCAGTTCTTC
D: TRBD1; V: TRBV19; size: NA; J: TRBJ1-5; CDR3: CASSTGGAWGNQPQHF; DNA: TGTGCCAGTAGCACAGGGGGCGCCTGGGGCAATCAGCCCCAGCATTTT
D: NA; V: TRBV7-6; size: NA; J: TRBJ1-6; CDR3: CASSLPNSPLHF; DNA: TGTGCCAGCAGCTTACCAAATTCACCCCTCCACTTT
D: TRBD1; V: TRBV5-5; size: NA; J: TRBJ1-2; CDR3: CASSFGQGLYGYTF; DNA: TGTGCCAGCAGCTTCGGACAGGGCCTCTATGGCTACACCTTC
D: NA; V: TRBV6-5; size: NA; J: TRBJ1-3; CDR3: CASWAIGTTGNTIYF; DNA: TGTGCCAGCTGGGCGATCGGGACAACTGGAAACACCATATATTTT
D: NA; V: TRBV6-5; size: NA; J: TRBJ2-5; CDR3: CASRSTGLGAETQYF; DNA: TGTGCCAGCAGGTCAACAGGGCTCGGAGCGGAGACCCAGTACTTC
D: TRBD2; V: TRBV2; size: few; J: TRBJ2-7; CDR3: CASSEGLAVYEQYF; DNA: TGTGCCAGCAGTGAGGGACTAGCGGTTTACGAGCAGTACTTC
D: TRBD2; V: TRBV13; size: NA; J: TRBJ2-2; CDR3: CASSTTGRLADMNTGELFF; DNA: TGTGCCAGCAGCACCACAGGGCGACTAGCGGACATGAACACCGGGGAGCTGTTTTTT